This T cell receptor (beta chain) comes out of a study of regulatory T cells in long-lasting Graves disease (dated by TCRdb to 2020 to 2022). For the wider study: In the newly diagnosed Graves' disease group, patients had been taking antithyroid drugs for less than 3 months. The study took place in China and was registered as a clinical trial. Peripheral blood TCR sequencing and RNA sequencing compared persistent Graves' disease patients with newly diagnosed Graves' disease patients. TCR sequencing covered some 13 persistent and around 20 newly diagnosed Graves' disease patients, around 35 samples in total. Results and caveats for the whole study, not just this receptor: Persistent patients shared more public clonotypes among themselves (2,741) than newly diagnosed patients did (about 970). Preferential use of TRBV28, TRBJ1-2 and TRBJ2-5 was observed in persistent disease, whereas TRBV20-1 and TRBJ2-1 were favored in newly diagnosed disease. Compared with newly diagnosed patients, persistent Graves' disease patients had lower TCR Shannon entropy and fewer highly expanded clones, which suggests clonal expansion. The authors noted that the small sample size was a limitation that may lower accuracy. Sequencing and analysis were restricted to the TCR beta chain. Peripheral blood alone was examined, since thyroid tissue, which constituted the primary lesion, could not be accessed.

Library generation was performed with multiplex PCR. The instrument given in TCRdb is Illumina HiSeq 4000. iRepertoire HTBI primers and Arm-PCR amplification of CDR3 regions were used to construct TCR beta libraries. Before sequencing, the PCR products underwent gel purification. Per the original workflow: Gene usage analysis of CDR3 amino acid clonotypes used the 62 TRBV and more than 13 TRBJ segments found across samples. COPE and FqMerger were used to merge filtered high-quality paired reads into contigs. BLAST was used to align contigs to the IMGT TRBV, TRBD and TRBJ reference genes, and CDR3 was defined following IMGT. Any clonotype with a frequency above 0.1% was classified as a highly expanded clone. Shannon entropy was used to measure repertoire diversity, and the Gini coefficient was used to measure V-J evenness. Clonotypes shared by more than one individual were considered public. In-frame beta chains were kept once TCRdb had trimmed the public reads at Q25 with fastp and called clones with MiXCR. Rows are combined by CDR3 protein, so each entry shows the most common genes and DNA. TCRdb's processing, not the authors' own work, is the source of the V and J calls. Recorded for this sample are 400,000 to 500,000 distinct CDR3 sequences; about 15% of them occurred a single time. Over 15% of the sample goes to the ten largest clones.

This clonotype was observed many times. There is no known antigen for this receptor. Base-call qualities are not available, and no considerably larger clone is one nucleotide away. The CDR3 numbers 13 residues from cysteine through phenylalanine. This entry keeps only the CDR3 DNA: 39 bases, framed from base 1. V gives up 4 bases and J gives up 8 bases, and the segment between their germline ends measures 17 bases. CDR1 and CDR2 (SQVTM, ANQGSEA) derive from the germline V gene. Read against the paper, the sample's time point label means: newly diagnosed GD, antithyroid drugs for less than 3 months. RNA was extracted from PBMCs in TRIzol for both TCR sequencing and RNA sequencing. The diagnosis of Graves' disease was made according to American Thyroid Association guidelines. Patients for the study were recruited at an endocrinology department in Xi'an, China. Each patient gave around 9.2 milliliters of peripheral blood, collected in an EDTA anticoagulant tube. Ficoll Paque Plus density gradient separation was used to isolate PBMCs, and no additional T cell sorting was done. An Agilent 2100 Bioanalyzer and agarose gel were used to assess RNA quality, and a NanoDrop 2000 was used to measure RNA concentration.

These sequences were also reported in another study, on T cells in Graves' hyperthyroidism and ophthalmopathy. The second study, in turn, reports: Stable Graves' hyperthyroidism was defined as no progression to ophthalmopathy during 18 months of follow-up. Hyperthyroidism patients were newly diagnosed, had a disease duration of under 2 months, and were aged 18 to 65 years. The study excluded patients with uncontrolled infections, other autoimmune diseases, pregnancy or lactation. Diagnoses were based on clinical symptoms, serum thyroxine and TRAb, thyroid ultrasound and orbital computed tomography. A first-round RT-PCR of the TCR CDR3 used the HTBI primer set with the Qiagen OneStep RT-PCR kit. Most expanded thyroid clonotypes (frequency above 0.001) were also detected in blood, suggesting blood repertoires may reflect thyroid immune responses. In cross-validation, a model built on a 13 V-J signature told ophthalmopathy apart from stable hyperthyroidism with under 90% sensitivity and about 81% specificity, and in testing the same model reached 80%/75%. In validation, the model predicted progression to ophthalmopathy with about 71% sensitivity and 72% to 75% specificity, a median of about 6.7 months before onset. To identify distinguishing TCR V-J signatures, a discovery cohort of 100 patients was used, comprising 43 with Graves' ophthalmopathy and around 60 with stable Graves' hyperthyroidism. An independent validation cohort of under 20 hyperthyroidism patients and about 16 patients who later progressed to ophthalmopathy tested prospective prediction of ophthalmopathy. The 75 to 100 discovery patients were randomly divided into training and test sets at a 7:3 ratio. In addition, the study compared T-cell repertoires in thyroid tissue and in blood from six Graves' hyperthyroidism patients. Following sampling, methimazole starting at 30 mg daily was given to hyperthyroidism patients, and high-dose intravenous methylprednisolone was given to ophthalmopathy patients. The libraries were constructed in a second round of multiplex PCR and then size-selected and purified. The libraries were sequenced on an Illumina HiSeq2000 using paired-end 100 bp reads. SOAPnuke was used to process the raw data, removing reads that contained adapters or uncalled bases, had a mean Phred below 15, or lacked an exact match to the constant primer or identifier. COPE v1.2.5 was used to merge the high-quality paired reads, and each unique nucleotide sequence was defined as a clonotype. Clonotypes were aligned to IMGT TRBV, TRBD and TRBJ reference segments using MiTCR v1.1. Analysis was restricted to V-J combinations with a frequency above 0.0001, which covered roughly 99% of repertoires. A TCS score was defined as the ratio between F50 (clonal expansion) and ExV (chaos), using BLOSUM62-based TCRdist between CDR3 peptides within each V-J. Welch's t-statistics and random forest reduced fewer than 600 V-J features to roughly 13, which were used in a naive Bayes classifier (R e1071). No statistical method was used to set the sample size in advance, and investigators knew the group allocation. The paper reports TCR Vbeta CDR3 sequencing of approximately 130 peripheral blood samples: under 45 ophthalmopathy, under 80 hyperthyroidism and around 17 progressor patients.

The clonotype comes from a woman in her 30s with Graves disease. Donor details come from another sample of the same person, matched by shared clones. The chain is assembled from TRBV29-1 and TRBJ1-2; the best D guess is TRBD1, with 6 bases matching. The sample was peripheral blood mononuclear cells (PBMCs), taken at new diagnosis, from a patient treated with antithyroid drugs. CDR3 region: CSVVGAGVLGYTF. The nucleotide sequence is TGCAGCGTTGTGGGGGCAGGGGTTCTGGGCTACACCTTC.